This T cell receptor (beta chain) was documented in a study of regulatory T cells in long-lasting Graves disease. Extracted RNA from PBMCs served as the source of the TCR library. Graves' disease diagnosis was established per American Thyroid Association guidelines. Points from the study as a whole: Since the sample size was small, accuracy may have been reduced. In persistent patients, shared public clonotypes (2,741) outnumbered those in new patients (about 1,000).

From the reads, TCRdb called clonotypes with MiXCR, one entry per CDR3 protein. The sample lists more than 550 distinct CDR3 sequences; roughly 91% were seen once. By frequency in the sample, this clonotype is hyperexpanded (1% or more). Its antigen is not known. Germline V gives CDR1 MDHEN, CDR2 SYDVKM. V was clipped by 6 bases and J by 3 bases, with 9 bases between them. The CDR3 covers 12 residues. The chain recombines TRBV28 with TRBJ2-7, with D hard to call. The sequence derives from a woman between 50 and 59 years old with Graves disease. Specimen: peripheral blood mononuclear cells (PBMCs), collected with antithyroid drug treatment, in newly diagnosed or persistent Graves disease (not recorded which). The CDR3 region has the DNA TGTGCCAGCAGCGCTCAAGGCTACGAGCAGTACTTC. This codes for CASSAQGYEQYF.